This T cell receptor beta chain emerged from a study of cytomegalovirus exposure and HLA in healthy donors. Study observations and caveats: TCR sequences were mostly rare, though some public TCRs occurred in many donors. Segments of the TCR beta V type were, in most cases, productive about 90% or about 30% of the time in an earlier analysis.

With 60 Vbeta and 13 Jbeta primers, the PCR was carried out. TCRdb keeps only in-frame clones here, not all; method: immunoSEQ multiplex PCR. The sample consists of about 98,000 clones, approximately 80% of them appearing once. About this clone: Its cognate antigen is unknown.

The germline V gene has CDR1 MNHEY and CDR2 SVGAGI. The CDR3 runs 12 residues. J lost 6 bases, V lost 2 bases, and 0 bases had no gene match. This receptor was taken from a man aged 55-75 years in good health and CMV-seropositive. J is TRBJ1-2 and V is TRBV6-5, with 7 bases matching TRBD1. Input material: PBMCs. CDR3 DNA: TGTGCCAGCAGTTACCAGGGGGATGGCTACACCTTC. Translation: CASSYQGDGYTF.